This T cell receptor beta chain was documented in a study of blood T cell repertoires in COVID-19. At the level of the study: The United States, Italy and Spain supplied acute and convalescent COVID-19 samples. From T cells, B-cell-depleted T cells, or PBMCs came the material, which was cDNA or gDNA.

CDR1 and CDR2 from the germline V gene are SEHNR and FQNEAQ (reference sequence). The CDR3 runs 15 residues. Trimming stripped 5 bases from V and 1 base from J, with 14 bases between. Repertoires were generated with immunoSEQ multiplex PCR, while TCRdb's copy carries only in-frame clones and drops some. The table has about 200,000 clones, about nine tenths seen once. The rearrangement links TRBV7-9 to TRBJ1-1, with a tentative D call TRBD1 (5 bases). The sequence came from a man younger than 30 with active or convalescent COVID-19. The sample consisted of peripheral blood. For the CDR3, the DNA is TGTGCCAGCAGCCCTAGGGACTGGGGGAACACTGAAGCTTTCTTT. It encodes CASSPRDWGNTEAFF.